This T cell receptor beta chain was profiled in a study of ipilimumab plus nivolumab after autologous stem cell transplantation. This table comes from immunoSEQ multiplex PCR, and its TCRdb copy is limited to in-frame clones, with some not included. The sample lists more than 12,000 clones; around 74% were seen once. V gave up 3 bases and J gave up 6 bases; unmatched junction bases: 5. The length of the CDR3 is 14 residues. CDR1 SGHKS and CDR2 YYEKEE come from the germline V gene (reference sequence). The material was PBMCs, obtained in a trial of ipilimumab plus nivolumab as post-transplant consolidation. This chain uses TRBV5-5 with TRBJ1-1; 10 bases match TRBD1. This receptor was taken from a male donor with primary mediastinal lymphoma. The DNA of the CDR3 is TGTGCCAGCAGCTCCGGGACAGGGGAGCCTGAAGCTTTCTTT. It yields the protein CASSSGTGEPEAFF.